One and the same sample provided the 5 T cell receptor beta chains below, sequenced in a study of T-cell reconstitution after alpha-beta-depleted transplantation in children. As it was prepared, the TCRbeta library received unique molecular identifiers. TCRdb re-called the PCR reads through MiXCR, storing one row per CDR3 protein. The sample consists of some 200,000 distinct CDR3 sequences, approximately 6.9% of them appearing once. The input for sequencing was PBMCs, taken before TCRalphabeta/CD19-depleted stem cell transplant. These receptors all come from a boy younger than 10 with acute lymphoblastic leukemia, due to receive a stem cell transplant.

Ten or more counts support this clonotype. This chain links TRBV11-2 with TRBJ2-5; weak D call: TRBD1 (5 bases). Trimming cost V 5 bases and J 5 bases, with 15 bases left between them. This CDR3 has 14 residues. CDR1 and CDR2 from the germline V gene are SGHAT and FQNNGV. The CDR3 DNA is TGTGCCAGCAGCCCCCTGAAGGGGTGGGAGACCCAGTACTTC. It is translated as CASSPLKGWETQYF.

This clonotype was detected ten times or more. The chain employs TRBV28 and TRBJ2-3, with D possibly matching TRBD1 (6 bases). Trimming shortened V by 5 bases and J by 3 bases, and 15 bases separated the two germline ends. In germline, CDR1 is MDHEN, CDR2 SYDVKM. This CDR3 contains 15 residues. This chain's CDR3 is CASSHAPDRTDTQYF. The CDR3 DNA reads TGTGCCAGCAGTCACGCGCCAGACAGGACAGATACGCAGTATTTT.

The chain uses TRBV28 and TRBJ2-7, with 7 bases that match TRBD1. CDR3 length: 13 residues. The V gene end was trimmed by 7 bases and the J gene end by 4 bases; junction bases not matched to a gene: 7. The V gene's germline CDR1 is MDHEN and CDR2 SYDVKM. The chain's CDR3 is CASKAGGRYEQYF. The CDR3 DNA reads TGTGCCAGCAAAGCAGGGGGTAGGTACGAGCAGTACTTC. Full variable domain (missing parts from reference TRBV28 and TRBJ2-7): DVKVTQSSRYLVKRTGEKVFLECVQDMDHENMFWYRQDPGLGLRLIYFSYDVKMKEKGDIPEGYSVSREKKERFSLILESASTNQTSMYLCASKAGGRYEQYFGPGTRLTVT.

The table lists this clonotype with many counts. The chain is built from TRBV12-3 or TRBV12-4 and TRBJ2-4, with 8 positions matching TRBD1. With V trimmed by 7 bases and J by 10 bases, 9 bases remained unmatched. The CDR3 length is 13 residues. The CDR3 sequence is CASILDTGGIQYF. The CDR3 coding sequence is TGTGCCAGCATCTTGGATACAGGGGGAATTCAGTACTTC.

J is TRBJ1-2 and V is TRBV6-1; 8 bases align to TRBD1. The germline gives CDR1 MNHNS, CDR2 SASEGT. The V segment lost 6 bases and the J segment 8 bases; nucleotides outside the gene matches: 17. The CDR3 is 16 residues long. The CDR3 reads CASSPAMARGLLGYTF. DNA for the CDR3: TGTGCCAGCAGCCCGGCAATGGCCAGGGGGCTCTTAGGCTACACCTTC.